The 12 T cell receptor beta chains reported below all come from one sample, sequenced in a study of T cell responses to AZD1222 COVID-19 vaccine. Clones were read by immunoSEQ multiplex PCR, and TCRdb kept only the in-frame ones, dropping some. The sample gives about 82,000 clones, approximately 85% of which show up once; roughly 12% is in the top ten. The sequences come from peripheral blood, collected 28 days after the second AZD1222 dose. These receptors originate from an adult who received the AZD1222 COVID-19 vaccine.

The chain carries TRBV7-2 and TRBJ1-5; D is unclear. Germline loops: CDR1 SGHTA, CDR2 FQGNSA. The CDR3 runs 13 residues. Trimming shortened V by 5 bases and J by 7 bases, and 12 bases separated the two germline ends. The CDR3 is CASSIHGKQPQHF. The CDR3 nucleotides are TGTGCCAGCAGCATCCACGGGAAACAGCCCCAGCATTTT.

This chain's CDR3 is CASSLRRAQETQYF. CDR3 nucleotides: TGTGCCAGCAGTTTGAGGAGGGCACAAGAGACCCAGTACTTC. The J gene is TRBJ2-5, the V gene TRBV28; a weak D match, TRBD2 (6 bases). The ends were cut back, 3 bases at V and 2 bases at J, with 10 bases in the middle. CDR1 and CDR2 from the germline V gene are MDHEN and SYDVKM. The CDR3 totals 14 residues. Together with reference TRBV28 and TRBJ2-5, the CDR3 gives the full variable domain: DVKVTQSSRYLVKRTGEKVFLECVQDMDHENMFWYRQDPGLGLRLIYFSYDVKMKEKGDIPEGYSVSREKKERFSLILESASTNQTSMYLCASSLRRAQETQYFGPGTRLLVL.

The chain employs TRBV6-5 and TRBJ2-1, with TRBD2 matching 7 bases. V shed 8 bases and J 6 bases; nucleotides not matched to a gene: 7. The CDR3 sequence is 13 residues long. Germline assignment: CDR1 MNHEY and CDR2 SVGAGI. In nucleotides, the CDR3 is TGTGCCAGCCGACTAGCTCTTGGCAATGAGCAGTTCTTC. Its translation is CASRLALGNEQFF.

The rearrangement links TRBV20-1 to TRBJ2-5; 12 bases line up with TRBD2. The ends lost 3 bases at V and 4 bases at J; junction bases unmatched: 6. This CDR3 region has 15 residues. Germline assignment: CDR1 DFQATT and CDR2 SNEGSKA (reference sequence). The CDR3 region has the DNA TGCAGTGCTAGTCGCTCTAGCGGGAGGGCAGAGACCCAGTACTTC. Its translation is CSASRSSGRAETQYF.

V and J are TRBV7-8 and TRBJ2-1; D gene ambiguous. The CDR3 has 16 residues. The germline gives CDR1 SGHVS, CDR2 FQNEAQ. V lost 5 bases and J lost 0, with 14 bases in between. In DNA form, the CDR3 reads TGTGCCAGCAGCACGTCGAGGCAGAGCTCCTACAATGAGCAGTTCTTC. Translation gives CASSTSRQSSYNEQFF.

The J gene is TRBJ1-1, the V gene TRBV6-2 or TRBV6-3, with 11 bases identical to TRBD1. Germline CDR1 MNHEY, CDR2 SVGEGT. The CDR3 spans 15 residues. With V trimmed by 6 bases and J by 7 bases, 10 bases remained unmatched. CDR3 protein: CASSSLGQGAGEAFF. CDR3 bases: TGTGCCAGCAGCTCCCTTGGACAGGGGGCGGGTGAAGCTTTCTTT.

The rearrangement joins TRBV28 to TRBJ1-4, with D unclear. Deletions cut 2 bases from V and 10 bases from J, with 11 bases between. This CDR3 is 13 amino acids long. Germline V gene sequence: CDR1 MDHEN, CDR2 SYDVKM. CDR3 region: CASSLPGSGKLFF. In DNA, the CDR3 is TGTGCCAGCAGTTTACCCGGTAGTGGAAAACTGTTTTTT.

This chain uses TRBV6-2 or TRBV6-3 with TRBJ2-5; D is tentatively TRBD1 or TRBD2 (5 bases each). This CDR3 is 14 amino acids long. Germline V gene lookup returns CDR1 MNHEY and CDR2 SVGEGT. V gave up 6 bases and J gave up 4 bases, with 15 bases separating them. The CDR3 loop is CASSTRVGGETQYF. The CDR3 nucleotides are TGTGCCAGCAGCACCAGGGTTGGGGGAGAGACCCAGTACTTC.

The chain combines TRBV7-2 with TRBJ1-5, with D uncertain. Germline V gives CDR1 SGHTA, CDR2 FQGNSA. Trimming removed 5 bases from V and 4 bases from J, with 18 bases in between. The length of the CDR3 is 16 residues. CDR3 sequence (DNA): TGTGCCAGCAGCCCACGCAGGTGGAGGGTGAATCAGCCCCAGCATTTT. Translation: CASSPRRWRVNQPQHF.

This chain links TRBV9 with TRBJ1-3; D is ambiguous. Germline V gives CDR1 SGDLS, CDR2 YYNGEE. This CDR3 has 12 amino acids. V was trimmed by 3 bases and J by 5 bases, leaving 6 bases between them. CDR3 loop: CASSASRNTIYF. DNA for the CDR3: TGTGCCAGCAGCGCATCTCGAAACACCATATATTTT.

The rearrangement joins TRBV28 to TRBJ1-5; D gene ambiguous. CDR1 and CDR2 (germline): MDHEN, SYDVKM. This CDR3 comprises 15 residues. V lost 0 bases to trimming and J lost 3 bases, with 9 bases between them. As DNA, the CDR3 is TGTGCCAGCAGTTTATGGGGCGGGGACAATCAGCCCCAGCATTTT. This translates into CASSLWGGDNQPQHF.

CDR3 amino acids: CASSLERTEAFF. CDR3 coding DNA: TGTGCCAGCAGCTTAGAACGGACTGAAGCTTTCTTT. The chain is built from TRBV7-9 and TRBJ1-1; the D is unclear. The CDR3 extends over 12 amino acids. V was trimmed by 1 base and J by 5 bases, leaving 5 bases between them. Germline CDR1 and CDR2: SEHNR and FQNEAQ (reference sequence). Supplemented by reference TRBV7-9 and TRBJ1-1, the full variable domain reads DTGVSQNPRHKITKRGQNVTFRCDPISEHNRLYWYRQTLGQGPEFLTYFQNEAQLEKSRLLSDRFSAERPKGSFSTLEIQRTEQGDSAMYLCASSLERTEAFFGQGTRLTVV.